This T cell receptor beta chain was found in a study of blood T cell repertoires in COVID-19. Study-level background: From the United States, Italy and Spain came samples of acute and convalescent COVID-19. Sample material is recorded as cDNA or gDNA derived from T cells, B-cell-depleted T cells, or PBMCs.

Per the original methods: The authors estimated nucleated cell counts from reference gene primer amplification. Libraries were prepared by immunoSEQ multiplex PCR; TCRdb keeps only in-frame clonotypes and omits some of them. The V and J calls and clone size are taken from that table; D and trimming were inferred from the DNA. The sample gives fewer than 400,000 clones, more than 85% of which show up once; about 3% is in the top ten. V lost 3 bases and J 6 bases, leaving 21 bases between the germline ends. The CDR3 runs to 16 residues. This chain joins TRBV5-3 and TRBJ1-2; D is unclear. TRBV5-3 is an open reading frame whose function is uncertain. Sequenced: peripheral blood. The TCR comes from a human donor in a cohort sampled during active COVID-19. For the CDR3, the DNA is TGTGCCAGAAGCTGGGTAAAGGAGGGAGGTAGGAATGGCTACACCTTC. This sequence encodes CARSWVKEGGRNGYTF.